Included here is one TCR beta chain sequence, with context. The antigen is unknown. Germline is not matched at one junction end, which may reflect a read error. The data were taken from a study of tumor-infiltrating lymphocytes in glioblastoma multiforme. Broader study findings: TCR plus mutation findings rest on a single glioblastoma patient. T cells were not sorted into functional subsets.

Per the germline V gene, CDR1 is SEHNR and CDR2 is FQNEAQ (reference sequence). This CDR3 is 14 amino acids long. TCR beta libraries were built from RNA through three nested multiplex PCR rounds using modified ARM-PCR. Unique molecular identifiers were not described for the libraries. MiXCR, run by TCRdb on the multiplex PCR reads, gives a single entry per CDR3 protein. Of 20,000 or so distinct CDR3 sequences listed, just under 70% are singletons. The origin of this receptor is a male donor with glioblastoma. J is TRBJ1-2 and V is TRBV7-9; D is uncertain. The specimen was peripheral blood. The CDR3 nucleotides read TGTGGCAGCAGCTTAGCATCCCCCACCCACGGCTACACCTTC. Amino acids: CGSSLASPTHGYTF.